This is a list of T cell receptor beta chains from one sample in a study of cytomegalovirus exposure and HLA in healthy donors. The data were produced by immunoSEQ multiplex PCR, yet TCRdb's version contains in-frame clones alone and is incomplete. The sample holds roughly 170,000 clones; over 65% are singletons and the top ten take roughly 0.82%. Sequenced sample: PBMCs. These receptors were obtained from a female donor in good health and CMV-seronegative. Each CDR3 is given with its conserved first and last residue. Each record gives: J gene, V gene, clone size, CDR3 protein. Clone size is given for some rows only: seen once, a few or many times, or a class if the clone is expanded.

j_call: TRBJ2-2
v_call: TRBV6-4
clone_size: NA
cdr3_aa: CASSARAGELFF

j_call: TRBJ2-7
v_call: TRBV4-2
clone_size: NA
cdr3_aa: CASSQERHPTYEQYF

j_call: TRBJ2-5
v_call: TRBV5-1
clone_size: once
cdr3_aa: CASDRGRGIGETQYF

j_call: TRBJ2-7
v_call: TRBV4-2
clone_size: NA
cdr3_aa: CASSLERELYEQYF

j_call: TRBJ2-7
v_call: TRBV11-3
clone_size: NA
cdr3_aa: CASSFSGLAGGSLCEQYF

j_call: TRBJ1-1
v_call: TRBV5-1
clone_size: NA
cdr3_aa: CASSIQGAQNTEAFF

j_call: TRBJ1-1
v_call: TRBV18
clone_size: NA
cdr3_aa: CASSLAGNTEAFF

j_call: TRBJ2-7
v_call: TRBV6-6
clone_size: NA
cdr3_aa: CASRLKKEAAPYEQYF

j_call: TRBJ2-7
v_call: TRBV27
clone_size: NA
cdr3_aa: CASSDRDRGRVGEQYF

j_call: TRBJ1-6
v_call: TRBV6-5
clone_size: NA
cdr3_aa: CASSYRTTLNSPLHF

j_call: TRBJ1-4
v_call: TRBV14
clone_size: NA
cdr3_aa: CASKRTGEKLFF

j_call: TRBJ2-4
v_call: TRBV28
clone_size: NA
cdr3_aa: CASIGTGRNIQYF

j_call: TRBJ1-1
v_call: TRBV7-8
clone_size: NA
cdr3_aa: CASITTGGGWNTEAFF

j_call: TRBJ1-1
v_call: TRBV5-1
clone_size: NA
cdr3_aa: CASSLDSMNTEAFF

j_call: TRBJ2-4
v_call: TRBV7-3
clone_size: few
cdr3_aa: CASSVGLGDIQYF

j_call: TRBJ2-3
v_call: TRBV10-1
clone_size: few
cdr3_aa: CASPGTEGSDTQYF

j_call: TRBJ2-7
v_call: TRBV7-9
clone_size: NA
cdr3_aa: CASSLGEYRGRREQYF

j_call: TRBJ2-5
v_call: TRBV5-1
clone_size: once
cdr3_aa: CASFFGGQGLQETQYF

j_call: TRBJ1-1
v_call: TRBV11-3
clone_size: NA
cdr3_aa: CASSLTGTTEAFF

j_call: TRBJ2-5
v_call: TRBV2
clone_size: NA
cdr3_aa: CASRERDSGYGSQYF

j_call: TRBJ2-3
v_call: TRBV19
clone_size: NA
cdr3_aa: CASSLDSPGTQYF

j_call: TRBJ1-1
v_call: TRBV7-3
clone_size: many
cdr3_aa: CASSPFGQKNTEAFF

j_call: TRBJ2-3
v_call: TRBV7-6
clone_size: NA
cdr3_aa: CASSLNQLNTDTQYF

j_call: TRBJ1-2
v_call: TRBV11-2
clone_size: NA
cdr3_aa: CASSLDRAGGYTF

j_call: TRBJ2-7
v_call: TRBV5-4
clone_size: NA
cdr3_aa: CASSLSLNSYEQYF

j_call: TRBJ2-7
v_call: TRBV2
clone_size: few
cdr3_aa: CASSAGTGASYEQYF

j_call: TRBJ1-4
v_call: TRBV11-2
clone_size: NA
cdr3_aa: CASSPGTGLNEKLFF

j_call: TRBJ2-2
v_call: TRBV27
clone_size: NA
cdr3_aa: CASSSTKGATGELFF

j_call: TRBJ1-1
v_call: TRBV7-9
clone_size: NA
cdr3_aa: CASSLTTGRAFF